One and the same sample provided the 9 T cell receptor beta chains below, sequenced in a study of OX40 agonist ivuxolimab in advanced cancers. Data came from immunoSEQ multiplex PCR; TCRdb stores just in-frame clones and leaves some out. The sample lists around 150,000 clones, around 94% occurring once. The sample was CD4+ or CD8+ T cells sorted from blood, taken in a trial of the OX40 agonist ivuxolimab. The receptor set was obtained from an adult with an advanced solid tumor such as melanoma, head and neck, liver or kidney cancer.

The chain employs TRBV7-6 and TRBJ1-1; D ambiguous. The germline V gene encodes CDR1 SGHVS and CDR2 FNYEAQ. The CDR3 is made up of 13 amino acids. The ends were cut back, 5 bases at V and 0 bases at J, with 7 bases in the middle. CDR3 in amino acids: CASSRMMNTEAFF. The CDR3, as DNA: TGTGCCAGCAGCCGCATGATGAACACTGAAGCTTTCTTT.

The chain employs TRBV6-6 and TRBJ1-5, with 10 nucleotides matching TRBD1. The CDR3 is made up of 16 amino acids. Germline loops: CDR1 MNHNY, CDR2 SVGAGI (reference sequence). The V gene end was trimmed by 7 bases and the J gene end by 6 bases; junction bases not matched to a gene: 12. As DNA, the CDR3 is TGTGCCAGCACCCTGGGGACAGGGGTATTAAGTCAGCCCCAGCATTTT. Amino acids: CASTLGTGVLSQPQHF.

The CDR3 here is CASSVRSGGEQFF. The CDR3 DNA reads TGTGCCAGCAGCGTAAGGTCCGGCGGTGAGCAGTTCTTC. The V gene is TRBV9, the J gene TRBJ2-1; the D is unclear. CDR3 length: 13 amino acids. V was trimmed by 1 base and J by 9 bases, leaving 11 bases between them. Germline V gene data show CDR1 as SGDLS and CDR2 as YYNGEE. Based on the CDR3 plus reference TRBV9 and TRBJ2-1, the full variable domain is DSGVTQTPKHLITATGQRVTLRCSPRSGDLSVYWYQQSLDQGLQFLIQYYNGEERAKGNILERFSAQQFPDLHSELNLSSLELGDSALYFCASSVRSGGEQFFGPGTRLTVL.

This rearrangement joins TRBV5-4 to TRBJ2-3; D possibly corresponds to TRBD2 (6 bases). Germline-derived CDR1 and CDR2 are SGHNT and YYREEE (reference sequence). This CDR3 is built from 14 residues. V was cut by 3 bases and J by 3 bases, with 11 bases left in between. The CDR3 sequence: CASSSNGGTDTQYF. The CDR3 nucleotides read TGTGCCAGCAGCTCCAATGGGGGGACAGATACGCAGTATTTT.

The J gene is TRBJ1-5, the V gene TRBV7-2; D is perhaps TRBD1 (5 bases). CDR3 length: 14 residues. V lost 0 bases and J 6 bases, leaving 9 bases between the germline ends. CDR1 is SGHTA and CDR2 is FQGNSA in the germline V gene. DNA for the CDR3: TGTGCCAGCAGCTTAGCGCGTAGGGGTCAGCCCCAGCATTTT. It yields the protein CASSLARRGQPQHF.

The chain employs TRBV4-1 and TRBJ1-1; 7 bases are shared with TRBD1. The V and J ends lost 0 bases and 5 bases, in that order; junction bases with no gene match: 15. CDR1 is MGHRA and CDR2 is YSYEKL in the germline V gene. The CDR3 sequence is 18 residues long. The CDR3 loop reads CASSQDGGRGFAITEAFF. CDR3 in DNA: TGCGCCAGCAGCCAAGACGGGGGCAGGGGGTTTGCTATAACTGAAGCTTTCTTT.

This clone occurred once. The rearrangement uses TRBV7-9 and TRBJ1-3; D remains unclear. Trimming took 5 bases from V and 2 from J, leaving 13 bases between them. CDR1 and CDR2 (germline): SEHNR, FQNEAQ (reference sequence). This CDR3 has 15 residues. CDR3 nucleotides: TGTGCCAGCAGCCCAAACGAACCGGCTGGAAACACCATATATTTT. It is translated as CASSPNEPAGNTIYF.

The chain uses TRBV21-1 and TRBJ2-5; the table gives TRBD2 as D, unverified against the DNA. TRBV21-1 is annotated as a pseudogene. The CDR3 loop spans 16 amino acids. The CDR3 here is CASKPPPSGSGETQYF. The CDR3 DNA is TGTGCCAGCAAACCGCCTCCTAGCGGGAGTGGGGAGACCCAGTACTTC.

The chain combines TRBV4-1 with TRBJ2-7, with TRBD2 as a possible D gene (5 bases). CDR3 size: 12 residues. Per germline, CDR1 MGHRA and CDR2 YSYEKL. V was trimmed by 4 bases and J by 4 bases, leaving 8 bases between them. CDR3 sequence (DNA): TGCGCCAGCAGCCGTCCGGGGTACGAGCAGTACTTC. It specifies CASSRPGYEQYF.